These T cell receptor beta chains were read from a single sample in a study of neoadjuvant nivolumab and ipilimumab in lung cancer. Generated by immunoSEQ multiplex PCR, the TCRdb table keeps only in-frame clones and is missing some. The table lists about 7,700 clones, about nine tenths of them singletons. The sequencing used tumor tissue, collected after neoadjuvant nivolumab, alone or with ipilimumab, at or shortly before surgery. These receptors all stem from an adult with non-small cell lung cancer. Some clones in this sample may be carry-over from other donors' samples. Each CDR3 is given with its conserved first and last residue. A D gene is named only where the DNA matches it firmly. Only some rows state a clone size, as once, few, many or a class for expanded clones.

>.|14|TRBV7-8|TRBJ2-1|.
CASSFSGYRGEQFF
TGTGCCAGCAGCTTTTCAGGGTATAGGGGTGAGCAGTTCTTC
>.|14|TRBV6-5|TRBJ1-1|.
CASGGQGSSTEAFF
TGTGCCAGTGGAGGGCAGGGGAGTAGCACTGAAGCTTTCTTT
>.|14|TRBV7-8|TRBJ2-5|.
CASSALGGRETQYF
TGTGCCAGCAGTGCACTAGGAGGGCGAGAGACCCAGTACTTC
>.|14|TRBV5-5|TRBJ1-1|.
CASSRITANTEAFF
TGTGCCAGCAGCCGAATTACAGCGAACACTGAAGCTTTCTTT
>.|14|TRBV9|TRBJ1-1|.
CASSVTNLNTEAFF
TGTGCCAGCAGCGTTACCAACTTGAACACTGAAGCTTTCTTT
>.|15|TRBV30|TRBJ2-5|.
CAWSVAWGSKETQYF
TGTGCCTGGAGTGTAGCGTGGGGTTCTAAAGAGACCCAGTACTTC
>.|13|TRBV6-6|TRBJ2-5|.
CASRVPGVETQYF
TGTGCCAGCAGGGTCCCTGGAGTAGAGACCCAGTACTTC
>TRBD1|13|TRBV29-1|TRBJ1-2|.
CSVGRDREDGYTF
TGCAGCGTTGGCCGGGACAGGGAAGATGGCTACACCTTC
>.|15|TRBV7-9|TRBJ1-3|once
CASSFSSSSGNTIYF
TGTGCCAGCAGCTTTTCTTCGAGCTCTGGAAACACCATATATTTT
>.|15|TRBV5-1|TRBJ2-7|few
CASSLEILGNDEQYF
TGCGCCAGCAGCTTGGAAATTTTAGGGAACGACGAGCAGTACTTC
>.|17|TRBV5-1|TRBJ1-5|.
CASSPDGGPYSNQPQHF
TGCGCCAGCAGCCCGGACGGGGGGCCTTATAGCAATCAGCCCCAGCATTTT
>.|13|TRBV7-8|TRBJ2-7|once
CASSFSGTYEQYF
TGTGCCAGCAGCTTTTCAGGGACCTACGAGCAGTACTTC
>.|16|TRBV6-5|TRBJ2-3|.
CASSYLLAGITDTQYF
TGTGCCAGCAGTTACCTATTGGCGGGAATCACAGATACGCAGTATTTT
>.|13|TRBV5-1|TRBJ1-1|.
CASSSFGGSEAFF
TGCGCCAGCAGCTCCTTCGGGGGCTCTGAAGCTTTCTTT
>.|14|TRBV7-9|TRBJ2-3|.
CASSPRSSTDTQYF
TGTGCCAGCAGCCCCCGGTCGAGCACAGATACGCAGTATTTT
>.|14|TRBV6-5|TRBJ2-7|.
CASSYSVGIAEQYF
TGTGCCAGCAGTTACTCGGTGGGGATTGCCGAGCAGTACTTC
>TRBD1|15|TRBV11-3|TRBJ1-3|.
CASSPGQGPGNTIYF
TGTGCCAGCAGCCCTGGACAGGGGCCTGGAAACACCATATATTTT
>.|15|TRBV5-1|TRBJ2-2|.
CASANKRDLTGELFF
TGCGCCAGCGCGAACAAGAGGGACCTCACCGGGGAGCTGTTTTTT
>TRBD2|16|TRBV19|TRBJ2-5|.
CASSIRLAGGVETQYF
TGTGCCAGTAGTATCCGGCTAGCGGGAGGAGTAGAGACCCAGTACTTC
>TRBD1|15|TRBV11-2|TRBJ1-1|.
CASSLTTGGSTEAFF
TGTGCCAGCAGCTTAACTACAGGGGGGAGCACTGAAGCTTTCTTT
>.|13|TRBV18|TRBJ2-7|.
CASATGSTYEQYF
TGTGCCAGCGCTACAGGGAGTACCTACGAGCAGTACTTC
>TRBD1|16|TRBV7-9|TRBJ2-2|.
CASSPRQGTRTGELFF
TGTGCCAGCAGCCCCCGACAGGGGACGAGGACCGGGGAGCTGTTTTTT
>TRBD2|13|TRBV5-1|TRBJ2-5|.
CASSVAGGETQYF
TGCGCCAGCAGCGTAGCGGGAGGAGAGACCCAGTACTTC
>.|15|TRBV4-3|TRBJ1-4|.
CASRPRRSTNEKLFF
TGCGCCAGCAGACCCAGGCGATCAACTAATGAAAAACTGTTTTTT
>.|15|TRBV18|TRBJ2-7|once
CASSPPWGISYEQYF
TGTGCCAGCTCACCACCCTGGGGGATCTCCTACGAGCAGTACTTC
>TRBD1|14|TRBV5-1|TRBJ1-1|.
CASSTRGRGTEAFF
TGCGCCAGCAGCACCAGGGGGCGCGGCACTGAAGCTTTCTTT
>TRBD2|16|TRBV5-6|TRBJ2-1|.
CASSLAWREAENEQFF
TGTGCCAGCAGCTTGGCGTGGCGGGAGGCGGAGAATGAGCAGTTCTTC
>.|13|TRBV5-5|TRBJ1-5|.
CASSLGSNQPQHF
TGTGCCAGCAGCTTGGGCAGCAATCAGCCCCAGCATTTT
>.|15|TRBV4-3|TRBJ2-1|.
CASSQDPGRVSEQFF
TGCGCCAGCAGCCAAGATCCGGGCAGGGTGAGTGAGCAGTTCTTC
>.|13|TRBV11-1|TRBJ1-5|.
CASSLERGQPQHF
TGTGCCAGCAGCTTGGAAAGGGGACAGCCCCAGCATTTT
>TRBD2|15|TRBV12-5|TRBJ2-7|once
CASGLGLAGPYEQYF
TGTGCTAGTGGTTTGGGACTAGCGGGCCCCTACGAGCAGTACTTC
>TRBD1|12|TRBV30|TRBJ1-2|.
CAWSVQGESYTF
TGTGCCTGGAGTGTACAGGGGGAAAGCTACACCTTC
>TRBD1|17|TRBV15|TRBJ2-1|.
CATSRGQFVSSYNEQFF
TGTGCCACCAGCAGGGGACAGTTCGTCAGCTCCTACAATGAGCAGTTCTTC
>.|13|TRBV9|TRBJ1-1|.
CASSVEGNTEAFF
TGTGCCAGCAGCGTAGAAGGGAACACTGAAGCTTTCTTT
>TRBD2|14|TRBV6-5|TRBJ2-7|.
CASTALAGAGEQYF
TGTGCCAGCACCGCACTAGCGGGAGCAGGCGAGCAGTACTTC
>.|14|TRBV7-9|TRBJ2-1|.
CASSLLGTYNEQFF
TGTGCCAGCAGCTTGCTTGGGACTTACAATGAGCAGTTCTTC
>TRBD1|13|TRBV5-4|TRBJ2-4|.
CASTGQGDNIQYF
TGTGCCAGCACCGGACAGGGGGATAACATTCAGTACTTC
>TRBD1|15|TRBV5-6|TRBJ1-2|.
CASSLEGTGGYGYTF
TGTGCCAGCAGCTTGGAGGGGACAGGGGGCTATGGCTACACCTTC
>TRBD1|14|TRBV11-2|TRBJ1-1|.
CASSLSQGASEAFF
TGTGCCAGCAGCTTGTCACAGGGGGCCTCTGAAGCTTTCTTT
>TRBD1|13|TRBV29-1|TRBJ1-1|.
CSVGRQGKTEAFF
TGCAGCGTTGGCCGACAGGGAAAAACTGAAGCTTTCTTT